Below, 9 T cell receptor beta chains from the same sample are listed, as sequenced in a study of cytomegalovirus exposure and HLA in healthy donors (dated 2017 in TCRdb). Library creation used the immunoSEQ multiplex PCR assay. For the multiplex PCR, a mixture combining 60 forward primers for TCR Vbeta segments and 13 reverse primers for TCR Jbeta segments was used. What TCRdb holds here is the immuneACCESS table cut down to in-frame rearrangements. Part of the clones is not present; checked against another copy, under half of the missing clones reflect an unresolved V gene, and the others are unexplained. The sample yields 150,000 to 200,000 clones; about 75% were counted once. The ten largest account for 6.3% of the sample. The specimen sequenced was PBMCs. The receptors shown here come from a man aged 35 to 55 in good health and CMV-seropositive.

This clone has more than one count but fewer than ten. The chain employs TRBV5-1 and TRBJ1-3; D may be TRBD1 (6 bases). The CDR3 is 13 residues long. V shed 4 bases and J shed 8 bases, with 13 bases lying between them. Per the germline V gene, CDR1 is SGHRS and CDR2 is YFSETQ. The CDR3 coding sequence is TGCGCCAGCAGCCCACAGGGCGGCGACACCATATATTTT. This sequence encodes CASSPQGGDTIYF.

This clone appeared a few times. As DNA, the CDR3 is TGTGCCAGCAGCTGGGGGCTGGAAGTGAGAACTGAAGCTTTCTTT. Translation: CASSWGLEVRTEAFF. V and J are TRBV11-2 and TRBJ1-1; D might be TRBD1 (6 bases). V lost 4 bases to trimming and J lost 5 bases, with 17 bases between them. CDR1 is SGHAT, CDR2 FQNNGV, per germline. There are 15 residues in the CDR3.

This chain connects TRBV27 to TRBJ2-1; TRBD2 agrees at 15 bases. The ends lost 5 bases at V and 2 bases at J; junction bases unmatched: 4. The CDR3 extends over 17 amino acids. Germline assignment: CDR1 MNHEY and CDR2 SMNVEV (reference sequence). The CDR3 sequence: CASSGTSGRRPYNEQFF. In nucleotides, the CDR3 is TGTGCCAGCAGTGGGACTAGCGGGAGGCGTCCCTACAATGAGCAGTTCTTC.

This chain links TRBV28 with TRBJ2-4; 9 bases agree with TRBD2. The germline V gene has CDR1 MDHEN and CDR2 SYDVKM. The trim removed 3 bases at V and 2 bases at J, leaving 2 bases unmatched. The CDR3 has 15 residues. For the CDR3, the DNA is TGTGCCAGCAGTTTCAGCGGGAGGACCAAAAACATTCAGTACTTC. This codes for CASSFSGRTKNIQYF.

This chain connects TRBV30 to TRBJ1-1; 7 nucleotides agree with TRBD1. This CDR3 contains 14 residues. After removal of 1 base from V and 4 bases from J, the junction contained 6 bases not matched to a gene. Germline loops: CDR1 GTSNPN, CDR2 SVGIG (reference sequence). The CDR3 bases are TGTGCCTGGAGTGGACAGGGCTTGGGCACTGAAGCTTTCTTT. It is translated as CAWSGQGLGTEAFF.

The chain uses TRBV19 and TRBJ1-5; D is uncertain. There are 12 residues in the CDR3. V was trimmed by 8 bases and J by 5 bases, leaving 10 bases between them. Germline CDR1 LNHDA, CDR2 SQIVND (reference sequence). This CDR3 reads CASGENYQPQHF. CDR3 DNA: TGTGCCAGTGGGGAGAACTATCAGCCCCAGCATTTT.

This clone was detected a few times. The same CDR3 is also encoded by other DNA sequences in this sample. The chain employs TRBV5-1 and TRBJ2-1; 7 bases are shared with TRBD2. This CDR3 has 15 amino acids. The ends lost 2 bases at V and 4 bases at J; junction bases unmatched: 6. Germline CDR1 SGHRS, CDR2 YFSETQ. CDR3 sequence (DNA): TGCGCCAGCAGCTTAGGGCTAGCGGCTTACAATGAGCAGTTCTTC. It encodes CASSLGLAAYNEQFF. Supplemented by reference TRBV5-1 and TRBJ2-1, the full variable domain reads KAGVTQTPRYLIKTRGQQVTLSCSPISGHRSVSWYQQTPGQGLQFLFEYFSETQRNKGNFPGRFSGRQFSNSRSEMNVSTLELGDSALYLCASSLGLAAYNEQFFGPGTRLTVL.

The chain recombines TRBV28 with TRBJ1-5; no clear D gene. CDR1 and CDR2 from the germline V gene are MDHEN and SYDVKM. The CDR3 covers 16 residues. V lost 7 bases and J 2 bases, leaving 18 bases between the germline ends. CDR3 amino acids: CASNPFRGIGNQPQHF. As DNA, the CDR3 is TGTGCCAGCAATCCTTTTCGAGGGATTGGCAATCAGCCCCAGCATTTT.

The genes are TRBV28 and TRBJ1-5, with D possibly TRBD1 on 5 matching bases. The V gene's germline CDR1 is MDHEN and CDR2 SYDVKM. CDR3 size: 15 residues. Between the trimmed V and J ends, which lost 5 bases and 2 bases, there was a span of 13 bases. CDR3 DNA: TGTGCCAGCAGTCCCCCCCGGGGGGGCAATCAGCCCCAGCATTTT. Amino acids: CASSPPRGGNQPQHF.